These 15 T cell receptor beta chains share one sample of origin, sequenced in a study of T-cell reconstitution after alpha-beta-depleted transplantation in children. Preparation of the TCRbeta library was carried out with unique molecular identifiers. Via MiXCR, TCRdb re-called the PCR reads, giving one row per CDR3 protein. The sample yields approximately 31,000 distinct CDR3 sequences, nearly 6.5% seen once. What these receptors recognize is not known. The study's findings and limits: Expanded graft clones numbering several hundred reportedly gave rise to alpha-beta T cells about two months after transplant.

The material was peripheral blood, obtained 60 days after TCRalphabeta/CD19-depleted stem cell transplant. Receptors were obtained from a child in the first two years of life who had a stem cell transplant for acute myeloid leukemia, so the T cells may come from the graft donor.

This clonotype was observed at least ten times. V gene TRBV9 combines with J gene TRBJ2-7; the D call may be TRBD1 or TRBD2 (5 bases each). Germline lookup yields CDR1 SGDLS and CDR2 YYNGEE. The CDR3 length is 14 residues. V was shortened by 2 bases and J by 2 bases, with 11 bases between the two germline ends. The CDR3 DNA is TGTGCCAGCAGCGTGGGGACGAGCACCTACGAGCAGTACTTC. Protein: CASSVGTSTYEQYF.

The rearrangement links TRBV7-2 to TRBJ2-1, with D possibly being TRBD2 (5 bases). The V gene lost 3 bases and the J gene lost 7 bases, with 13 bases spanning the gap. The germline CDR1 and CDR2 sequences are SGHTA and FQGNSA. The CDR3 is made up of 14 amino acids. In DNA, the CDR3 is TGTGCCAGCAGCTTCTGGCTAGCACGGAATGAGCAGTTCTTC. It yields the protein CASSFWLARNEQFF.

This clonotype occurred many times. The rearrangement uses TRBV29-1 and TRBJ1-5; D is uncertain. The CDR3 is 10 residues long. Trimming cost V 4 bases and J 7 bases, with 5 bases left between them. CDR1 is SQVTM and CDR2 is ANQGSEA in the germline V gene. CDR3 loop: CSVVGQPQHF. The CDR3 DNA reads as TGCAGCGTTGTTGGGCAGCCCCAGCATTTT.

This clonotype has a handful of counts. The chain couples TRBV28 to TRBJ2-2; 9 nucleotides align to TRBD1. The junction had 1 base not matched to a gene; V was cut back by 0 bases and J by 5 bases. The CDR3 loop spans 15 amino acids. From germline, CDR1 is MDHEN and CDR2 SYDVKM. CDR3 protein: CASSLWDRGTGELFF. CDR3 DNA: TGTGCCAGCAGTTTATGGGACAGGGGTACCGGGGAGCTGTTTTTT. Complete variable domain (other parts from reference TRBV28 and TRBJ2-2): DVKVTQSSRYLVKRTGEKVFLECVQDMDHENMFWYRQDPGLGLRLIYFSYDVKMKEKGDIPEGYSVSREKKERFSLILESASTNQTSMYLCASSLWDRGTGELFFGEGSRLTVL.

CDR3 DNA: TGTGCCAGTATAGACAGGGGGCTTGACACTGAAGCTTTCTTT. Encoded protein: CASIDRGLDTEAFF. The chain combines TRBV19 with TRBJ1-1, with 10 bases matching TRBD1. J gave up 3 bases and V 7 bases, and 5 bases lay outside the gene matches. The CDR3 is made up of 14 amino acids. Germline values: CDR1 LNHDA, CDR2 SQIVND (reference sequence).

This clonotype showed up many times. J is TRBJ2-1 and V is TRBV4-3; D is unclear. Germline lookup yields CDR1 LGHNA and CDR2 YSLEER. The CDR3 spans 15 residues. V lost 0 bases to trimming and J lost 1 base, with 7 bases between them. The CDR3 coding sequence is TGCGCCAGCAGCCAAGATCGGGTATCCTACAATGAGCAGTTCTTC. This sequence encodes CASSQDRVSYNEQFF.

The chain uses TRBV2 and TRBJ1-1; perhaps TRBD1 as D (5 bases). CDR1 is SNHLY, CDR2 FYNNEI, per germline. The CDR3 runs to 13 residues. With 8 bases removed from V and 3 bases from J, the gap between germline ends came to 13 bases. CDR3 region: CASPWGVDTEAFF. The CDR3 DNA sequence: TGTGCCAGCCCCTGGGGCGTGGACACTGAAGCTTTCTTT.

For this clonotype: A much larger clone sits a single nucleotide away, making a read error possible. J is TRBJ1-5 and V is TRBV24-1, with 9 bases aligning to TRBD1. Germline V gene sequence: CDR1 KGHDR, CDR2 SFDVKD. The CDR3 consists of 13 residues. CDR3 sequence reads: CAVQGAAHQTQHF. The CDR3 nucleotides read TGTGCCGTACAGGGGGCGGCCCATCAGACCCAGCATTTT.

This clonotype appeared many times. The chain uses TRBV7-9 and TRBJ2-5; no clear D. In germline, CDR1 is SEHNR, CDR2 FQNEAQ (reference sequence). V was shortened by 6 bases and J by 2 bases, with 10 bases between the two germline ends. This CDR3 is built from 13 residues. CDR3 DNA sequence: TGTGCCAGCAGGAAACGGCGTCAAGAGACCCAGTACTTC. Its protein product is CASRKRRQETQYF.

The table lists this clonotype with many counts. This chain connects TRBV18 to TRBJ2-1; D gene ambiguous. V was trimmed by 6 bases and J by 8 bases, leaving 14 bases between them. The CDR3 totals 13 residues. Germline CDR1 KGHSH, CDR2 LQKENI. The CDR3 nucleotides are TGTGCCAGCTCCCCCTTAAAAAATCATGAGCAGTTCTTC. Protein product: CASSPLKNHEQFF.

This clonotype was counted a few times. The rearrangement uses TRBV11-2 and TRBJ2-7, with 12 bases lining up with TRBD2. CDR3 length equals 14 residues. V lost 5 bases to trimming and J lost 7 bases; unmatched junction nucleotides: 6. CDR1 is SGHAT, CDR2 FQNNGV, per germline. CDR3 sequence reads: CASSRTSGMREQYF. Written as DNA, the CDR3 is TGTGCCAGCAGCCGGACTAGCGGGATGCGGGAGCAGTACTTC.

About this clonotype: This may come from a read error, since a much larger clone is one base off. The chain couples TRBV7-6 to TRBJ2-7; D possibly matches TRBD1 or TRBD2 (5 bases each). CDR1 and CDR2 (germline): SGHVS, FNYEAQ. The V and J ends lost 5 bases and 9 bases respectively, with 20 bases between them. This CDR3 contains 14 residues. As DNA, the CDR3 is TGTGCCAGCAGCCCTGGCCTCTTTGGGGACGGGCAGTACTTC. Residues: CASSPGLFGDGQYF. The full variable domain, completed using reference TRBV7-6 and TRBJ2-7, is GAGVSQSPRYKVTKRGQDVALRCDPISGHVSLYWYRQALGQGPEFLTYFNYEAQQDKSGLPNDRFSAERPEGSISTLTIQRTEQRDSAMYRCASSPGLFGDGQYFGPGTRLTVT.

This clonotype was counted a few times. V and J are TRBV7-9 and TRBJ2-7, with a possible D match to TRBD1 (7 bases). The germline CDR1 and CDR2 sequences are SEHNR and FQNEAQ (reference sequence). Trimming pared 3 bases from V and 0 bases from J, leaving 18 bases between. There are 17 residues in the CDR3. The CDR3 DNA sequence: TGTGCCAGCAGCTTTCGGACCCCAGGGGGGAGCTCCTACGAGCAGTACTTC. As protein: CASSFRTPGGSSYEQYF.

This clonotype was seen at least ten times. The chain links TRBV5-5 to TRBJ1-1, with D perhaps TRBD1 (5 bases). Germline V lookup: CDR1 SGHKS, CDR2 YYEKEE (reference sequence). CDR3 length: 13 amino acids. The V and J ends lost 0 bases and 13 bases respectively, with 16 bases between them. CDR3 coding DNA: TGTGCCAGCAGCTTGGTTCGGGACCGGGTTGTTTTCTTT. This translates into CASSLVRDRVVFF.

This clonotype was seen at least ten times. This CDR3 reads CASSFSQRETGTQYF. The CDR3 DNA is TGTGCCAGCAGCTTTAGCCAGCGGGAGACGGGAACGCAGTATTTT. This chain links TRBV7-9 with TRBJ2-3, with 8 nucleotides matching TRBD2. The germline gives CDR1 SEHNR, CDR2 FQNEAQ (reference sequence). The V gene end was trimmed by 3 bases and the J gene end by 9 bases; junction bases not matched to a gene: 11. The CDR3 length is 15 residues.